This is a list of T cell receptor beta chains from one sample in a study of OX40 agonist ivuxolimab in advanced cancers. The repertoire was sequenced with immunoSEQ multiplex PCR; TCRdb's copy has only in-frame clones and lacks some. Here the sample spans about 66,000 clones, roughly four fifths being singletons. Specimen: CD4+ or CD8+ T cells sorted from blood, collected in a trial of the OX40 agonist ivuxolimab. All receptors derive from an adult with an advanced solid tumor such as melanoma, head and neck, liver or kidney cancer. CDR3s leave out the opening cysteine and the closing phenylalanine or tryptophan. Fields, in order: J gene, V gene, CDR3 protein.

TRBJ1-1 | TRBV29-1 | SVVEGDKNTEAF
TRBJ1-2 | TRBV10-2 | ASSDRSYGYT
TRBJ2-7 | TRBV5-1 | ASSSDGQAAGVYEQY
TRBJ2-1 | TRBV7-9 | ASSLDFEGEQF
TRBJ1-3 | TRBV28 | ASSPSWGAGNTIY
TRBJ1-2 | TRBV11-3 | ASSLDRPERGYT
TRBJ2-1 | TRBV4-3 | ASSHLPGLAGVIPYNEQF
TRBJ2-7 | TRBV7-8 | ASSLGLGQGNYEQY
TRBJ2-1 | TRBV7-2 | ASSVTYNEQF
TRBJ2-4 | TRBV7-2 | ASTLADIAKNIQY
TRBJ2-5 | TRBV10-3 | ATRTGTGDGETQY
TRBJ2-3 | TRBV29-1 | SAGTSGSVGDTQY
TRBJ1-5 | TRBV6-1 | ASNKDMSSNQPQH
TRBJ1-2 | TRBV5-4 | ASSLGGGQGNYGYT
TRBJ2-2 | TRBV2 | ASSELVAGELF
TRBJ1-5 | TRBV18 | ASSLGTGVGQPQH
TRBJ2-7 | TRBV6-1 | AGGRGTWAYEQY
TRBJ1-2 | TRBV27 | ASSSTTGVGGYT
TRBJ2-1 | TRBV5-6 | ASSLKGYNEQF
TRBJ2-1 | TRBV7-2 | ASSLVGTSDYNEQF
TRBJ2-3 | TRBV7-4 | ASSIPSRTDTQY
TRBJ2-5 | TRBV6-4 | ASSDYGIRLKETQY
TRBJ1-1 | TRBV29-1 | SGGLNTEAF
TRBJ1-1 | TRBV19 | ASNLGRGNTEAF
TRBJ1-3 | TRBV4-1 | ASSRKDPSSGNTIY
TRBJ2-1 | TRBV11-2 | ASSLGVAGEQF
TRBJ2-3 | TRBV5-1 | ASSLEGAGVPDTQY
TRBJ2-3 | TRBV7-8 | ASSSRWDTQY
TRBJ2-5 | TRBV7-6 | ASSLARQGSGGETQY
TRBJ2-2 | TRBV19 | ASTNKAGNTGELF
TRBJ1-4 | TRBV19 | ASSIAPGINEKLF
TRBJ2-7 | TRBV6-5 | ASKRKGEQY
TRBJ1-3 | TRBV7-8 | ASSYGQATSGNTIY
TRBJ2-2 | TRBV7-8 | ASSFILGLAGGNTGELF
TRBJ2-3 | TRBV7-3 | ASSLTPAPDTQY
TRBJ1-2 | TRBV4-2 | ASSQEGLSGAGYT
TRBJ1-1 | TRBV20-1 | SATRSVEAF
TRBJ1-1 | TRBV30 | ARSIPGGLAEAF
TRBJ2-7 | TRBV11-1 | ASSLFGTRIHQSYEQY